This T cell receptor (beta chain) was recovered during a study of response to subunit inactivated influenza vaccine. TCRdb re-called the RT-PCR reads through MiXCR, storing one row per CDR3 protein. The sample lists just under 550,000 distinct CDR3 sequences, roughly 25% occurring once. Germline V gene sequence: CDR1 WSHSY, CDR2 SAAADI. The ends lost 8 bases at V and 3 bases at J; junction bases unmatched: 9. CDR3 length: 15 amino acids. The same sample was also used in a study of T cells expressing NK-cell markers. As that report states: What made the TCR beta cDNA was 5'RACE template switching with UMIs. The study sequenced eight donors, seven HCMV-seropositive and one seronegative.

The chain uses TRBV10-2 and TRBJ2-3, with TRBD1 matching over 9 bases. Sequenced here: CD4+ T cells sorted from PBMCs, sampled 11 to 12 days after vaccination. The clonotype was recovered from a man in his fifties who received an inactivated influenza vaccine. CDR3 in DNA: TGCGCCAGCCGAAGGGACAGGGTATGGACAGATACGCAGTATTTT. Translating it yields CASRRDRVWTDTQYF.